This T cell receptor beta chain stems from a study of blood T cell repertoires in COVID-19. Overall study: Samples representing acute and convalescent COVID-19 were sourced from the United States, Italy and Spain. PBMCs, B-cell-depleted T cells, or T cells were the source of the cDNA or gDNA that made up the material.

Data came from immunoSEQ multiplex PCR; TCRdb stores just in-frame clones and leaves some out. Of 200,000 to 250,000 clones in the sample, about 88% were seen once. The CDR3 sequence is 13 residues long. V lost 8 bases, J lost 0 bases, and 8 bases lay in between. CDR1 and CDR2 from the germline V gene are MNHEY and SVGAGI. The source is a woman between 40 and 50 years old who had recovered from COVID-19. Source material: peripheral blood. J is TRBJ1-3 and V is TRBV6-5; no definite D call. The CDR3, as DNA: TGTGCCAGCGAGGGCTACTCTGGAAACACCATATATTTT. Translation: CASEGYSGNTIYF.